The present T cell receptor (beta chain) was sequenced within a study of blood T cell repertoires in COVID-19. Study-wide context: The study drew acute and convalescent COVID-19 samples from the United States, Italy and Spain.

Per germline, CDR1 MNHEY and CDR2 SVGAGI. The CDR3 is made up of 13 amino acids. V lost 4 bases, J lost 5 bases, and 1 base stayed unmatched. The table came from immunoSEQ multiplex PCR; TCRdb's copy has only in-frame clones and leaves some out. Here the sample spans 200,000 to 300,000 clones, about nine tenths being singletons. This sequence joins TRBV6-5 and TRBJ2-2, with 7 nucleotides matching TRBD1. The sequence was collected from a woman between 55 and 75 years old who had recovered from COVID-19. The sample was peripheral blood. As DNA, the CDR3 is TGTGCCAGCAGTTCGACAGGGACCGGGGAGCTGTTTTTT. It codes for CASSSTGTGELFF.